This is a list of T cell receptor beta chains from one sample in a study of T cell responses to AZD1222 COVID-19 vaccine. The assay was immunoSEQ multiplex PCR, and TCRdb's table has in-frame clones only and misses some. This table has about 130,000 clones, around 93% appearing once. The sample consisted of peripheral blood, taken 28 days after the second AZD1222 dose. The receptors come from an adult who received the AZD1222 COVID-19 vaccine. CDR3s include the opening cysteine and the closing phenylalanine or tryptophan.

V gene: TRBV11-2
CDR3 protein: CASSLDSSEQYF

V gene: TRBV19
CDR3 protein: CASARTANYEQYF

V gene: TRBV3-1/TRBV3-2
CDR3 protein: CASSLDWTGETQYF

V gene: TRBV7-2
CDR3 protein: CASSTGTGDYGYTF

V gene: TRBV6-5
CDR3 protein: CASSYGTRSYNSPLHF

V gene: TRBV9
CDR3 protein: CASSAGDRVNEKLFF

V gene: TRBV2
CDR3 protein: CASSGLAGSSTDTQYF

V gene: TRBV4-1
CDR3 protein: CASSQDRDTADYGYTF

V gene: TRBV7-9
CDR3 protein: CASSLRGERPNTEAFF

V gene: TRBV4-1
CDR3 protein: CASSQTQGAGKLFF

V gene: TRBV6-2/TRBV6-3
CDR3 protein: CASSGQTNTGELFF

V gene: TRBV9
CDR3 protein: CASSVWTGGNEQFF

V gene: TRBV21-1
CDR3 protein: CASSKGKADKNNSPLHF

V gene: TRBV28
CDR3 protein: CASAPGGSEKLFF

V gene: TRBV5-1
CDR3 protein: CASSFRGTDTQYF

V gene: TRBV3-1/TRBV3-2
CDR3 protein: CASSSGGNQPQHF

V gene: TRBV3-1/TRBV3-2
CDR3 protein: CASSQDIRRVHGYTF

V gene: TRBV19
CDR3 protein: CASGRRATEAFF

V gene: TRBV19
CDR3 protein: CASSIYPGNQPQHF